The 20 T cell receptor beta chains below all came from one sample that was sequenced in a study of cytomegalovirus exposure and HLA in healthy donors. PCR employed 60 Vbeta and 13 Jbeta primers. TCRdb's table, derived via immunoSEQ multiplex PCR, lists solely in-frame clones and lacks some. The data show some 150,000 clones, with 70% to 85% seen just once and about 4.5% held by the top ten. The sequencing input was PBMCs. All receptors derive from a man between 35 and 55 years old in good health and CMV-seronegative.

The V gene is TRBV5-1, the J gene TRBJ2-3; 13 positions agree with TRBD2. The CDR3 covers 17 residues. V shed 4 bases, J shed 4 bases, and the junction held 9 bases outside the gene matches. The germline CDR1 and CDR2 sequences are SGHRS and YFSETQ. The CDR3 protein is CASSGTGLAGNPDTQYF. Written as DNA, the CDR3 is TGCGCCAGCAGCGGAACGGGACTAGCGGGGAACCCAGATACGCAGTATTTT.

The genes are TRBV19 and TRBJ1-4; 7 bases agree with TRBD1. In germline, CDR1 is LNHDA, CDR2 SQIVND (reference sequence). This CDR3 contains 14 residues. V dropped 6 bases and J dropped 0; count of bases not matched to a gene: 1. The DNA of the CDR3 is TGTGCCAGTAGGGGGACAGCAACTAATGAAAAACTGTTTTTT. It codes for CASRGTATNEKLFF. Together with reference TRBV19 and TRBJ1-4, the CDR3 gives the full variable domain: DGGITQSPKYLFRKEGQNVTLSCEQNLNHDAMYWYRQDPGQGLRLIYYSQIVNDFQKGDIAEGYSVSREKKESFPLTVTSAQKNPTAFYLCASRGTATNEKLFFGSGTQLSVL.

In DNA, the CDR3 is TGTGCCAGCAGGAGTAGCGGGGATAGCTCCTACGAGCAGTACTTC. Protein: CASRSSGDSSYEQYF. The chain employs TRBV6-1 and TRBJ2-7; 8 nucleotides agree with TRBD2. Germline CDR1 MNHNS, CDR2 SASEGT. The V and J ends lost 6 bases and 0 bases, in that order; junction bases with no gene match: 7. This CDR3 is 15 amino acids long.

The table lists this clone with a few counts. V usage is TRBV7-2 and J usage is TRBJ2-1; perhaps TRBD1 as D (5 bases). Germline CDR1 reads SGHTA; CDR2 reads FQGNSA. V gave up 6 bases and J gave up 3 bases, with 15 bases separating them. CDR3 length equals 15 residues. CDR3 in DNA: TGTGCCAGCAGTCCTAGGGGCTCCTACTACAATGAGCAGTTCTTC. As protein: CASSPRGSYYNEQFF.

This clone was picked up one time. Here the CDR3 reads CASRDRAVYTEAFF. The CDR3 nucleotides read TGTGCCAGTAGAGACAGGGCCGTCTACACTGAAGCTTTCTTT. The chain recombines TRBV19 with TRBJ1-1; TRBD1 matches 7 bases. This CDR3 has 14 amino acids. The germline V gene has CDR1 LNHDA and CDR2 SQIVND (reference sequence). Losses at the gene ends were 6 bases for V and 3 bases for J; bases not matched to a gene: 7. Full variable domain (outside the CDR3, taken from reference TRBV19 and TRBJ1-1): DGGITQSPKYLFRKEGQNVTLSCEQNLNHDAMYWYRQDPGQGLRLIYYSQIVNDFQKGDIAEGYSVSREKKESFPLTVTSAQKNPTAFYLCASRDRAVYTEAFFGQGTRLTVV.

V is TRBV29-1 and J is TRBJ1-1; D unclear. CDR1 is SQVTM, CDR2 ANQGSEA, per germline. V was clipped by 0 bases and J by 4 bases, with 6 bases between them. The CDR3 length is 12 residues. The CDR3 here is CSVEEQITEAFF. CDR3 coding DNA: TGCAGCGTTGAAGAACAGATCACTGAAGCTTTCTTT.

The chain uses TRBV10-3 and TRBJ1-1, with 10 nucleotides matching TRBD1. Germline V gene sequence: CDR1 ENHRY, CDR2 SYGVKD. J lost 7 bases, V lost 6 bases, and 8 bases had no gene match. This CDR3 has 14 amino acids. The CDR3 is CAIRRGQGPYEAFF. As DNA, the CDR3 is TGTGCCATCAGGAGGGGACAGGGGCCCTATGAAGCTTTCTTT.

The chain couples TRBV19 to TRBJ1-6; D gene uncertain. The ends were cut back, 7 bases at V and 9 bases at J, with 19 bases in the middle. The CDR3 runs to 15 residues. Germline CDR1 LNHDA, CDR2 SQIVND (reference sequence). CDR3 coding DNA: TGTGCCAGTACCGCAGGAGGTGTAATTCGTTCACCCCTCCACTTT. Encoded protein: CASTAGGVIRSPLHF.

This clone was observed many times. The chain uses TRBV11-2 and TRBJ2-1; maybe TRBD2 (7 bases). There are 16 residues in the CDR3. Germline lookup yields CDR1 SGHAT and CDR2 FQNNGV. Between the trimmed V and J ends, which lost 5 bases and 7 bases, there was a span of 21 bases. The CDR3 sequence: CASSRPSGGGPNEQFF. The CDR3 DNA is TGTGCCAGCAGCCGTCCTTCTGGGGGGGGGCCTAATGAGCAGTTCTTC.

The chain is built from TRBV4-1 and TRBJ2-7; D is uncertain. The CDR3 contains 13 residues. V was pared by 1 base and J by 2 bases, with 6 bases between. Germline V lookup: CDR1 MGHRA, CDR2 YSYEKL. Written as DNA, the CDR3 is TGCGCCAGCAGCCAAGGGCCAGCCTACGAGCAGTACTTC. Protein sequence: CASSQGPAYEQYF.

This chain uses TRBV13 with TRBJ2-7; TRBD1 agrees at 9 bases. The V gene end was trimmed by 5 bases and the J gene end by 4 bases; junction bases not matched to a gene: 3. Germline CDR1 is PRHDT and CDR2 is FYEKMQ (reference sequence). The CDR3 covers 13 residues. CDR3 in DNA: TGTGCCAGCAGCCTACAGGGGGCATACGAGCAGTACTTC. This gives the protein CASSLQGAYEQYF.

The rearrangement joins TRBV29-1 to TRBJ2-1; D gene uncertain. The V gene lost 0 bases and the J gene lost 0 bases, with 9 bases spanning the gap. Germline V gives CDR1 SQVTM, CDR2 ANQGSEA. CDR3 length: 15 amino acids. The CDR3 DNA reads as TGCAGCGTTGAAGATGCCGCCAGCTCCTACAATGAGCAGTTCTTC. Protein sequence: CSVEDAASSYNEQFF.

The V call is TRBV7-9, the J call TRBJ2-2, with 8 bases that match TRBD1. Germline values: CDR1 SEHNR, CDR2 FQNEAQ (reference sequence). V trimming: 2 bases; J trimming: 2 bases; junction bases outside the gene matches: 4. The CDR3 spans 16 residues. The CDR3 loop is CASSLSGQGNTGELFF. CDR3 coding DNA: TGTGCCAGCAGCTTATCCGGACAGGGAAACACCGGGGAGCTGTTTTTT.

The rearrangement joins TRBV7-2 to TRBJ2-5; D gene ambiguous. Trimming pared 5 bases from V and 2 bases from J, leaving 15 bases between. Germline CDR1 is SGHTA and CDR2 is FQGNSA. This CDR3 comprises 15 residues. The CDR3 coding sequence is TGTGCCAGCAGCCTTTTTGTGGGCAGACAAGAGACCCAGTACTTC. It is translated as CASSLFVGRQETQYF.

The genes are TRBV27 and TRBJ2-2, with D uncertain. CDR1 and CDR2 (germline): MNHEY, SMNVEV (reference sequence). V was shortened by 3 bases and J by 6 bases, with 5 bases between the two germline ends. The CDR3 extends over 12 amino acids. Here the CDR3 reads CASSFSAGELFF. The CDR3 DNA is TGTGCCAGCAGTTTTTCTGCCGGGGAGCTGTTTTTT.

This clone was counted a few times. The V call is TRBV5-4, the J call TRBJ2-7; 9 nucleotides line up with TRBD1. Trimming at V came to 4 bases and at J to 3 bases, leaving 8 bases not matched to a gene. CDR3 length: 15 residues. Germline lookup yields CDR1 SGHNT and CDR2 YYREEE (reference sequence). The DNA of the CDR3 is TGTGCCAGCAGCCAAAGACAGGGGGAGGACTACGAGCAGTACTTC. Translating gives CASSQRQGEDYEQYF.

V usage is TRBV28 and J usage is TRBJ1-1; tentative D call: TRBD1 (6 bases). The CDR3 covers 12 residues. V gave up 6 bases and J gave up 10 bases, with 15 bases separating them. Germline CDR1 and CDR2: MDHEN and SYDVKM. The CDR3 reads CASRDRQAVAFF. In nucleotides, the CDR3 is TGTGCCAGCAGAGACCGACAGGCCGTAGCTTTCTTT. Variable domain in full (rest from reference TRBV28 and TRBJ1-1): DVKVTQSSRYLVKRTGEKVFLECVQDMDHENMFWYRQDPGLGLRLIYFSYDVKMKEKGDIPEGYSVSREKKERFSLILESASTNQTSMYLCASRDRQAVAFFGQGTRLTVV.

The chain's CDR3 is CASSVTGTSGQETQYF. The CDR3 DNA follows: TGCGCCAGCAGCGTAACCGGGACTAGCGGCCAAGAGACCCAGTACTTC. V usage is TRBV5-1 and J usage is TRBJ2-5, with 11 bases matching TRBD2. The V and J ends lost 4 bases and 1 base, in that order; junction bases with no gene match: 6. The CDR3 has 16 amino acids. Looked up from germline, CDR1 is SGHRS and CDR2 is YFSETQ.

In the case of this clone: The identical CDR3 is also encoded by other nucleotide sequences in the sample. This chain links TRBV5-1 with TRBJ1-4; D might be TRBD1 (6 bases). The CDR3 sequence is 14 residues long. CDR1 and CDR2 (germline): SGHRS, YFSETQ. V lost 3 bases, J lost 4 bases, and 10 bases lay in between. The CDR3 DNA follows: TGCGCCAGCAGCTCCGGACAGTTTAATGAAAAACTGTTTTTT. This gives the protein CASSSGQFNEKLFF.

Comments on this clone: The junction departs from germline at one end; a sequencing error may be responsible. The chain has TRBV9 and TRBJ2-3; TRBD1 might be the D (5 bases). This CDR3 spans 14 amino acids. Germline CDR1 is SGDLS and CDR2 is YYNGEE. The CDR3 sequence: CASSGAGPTGTQYF. CDR3 sequence (DNA): TGTGCCAGCAGCGGGGCTGGGCCCACAGGTACGCAGTATTTT.